This passage covers 22 T cell receptor beta chains from one sample sequenced in a study of identical twins. TCRdb reprocessed the 5' RACE reads with MiXCR, giving one entry per CDR3 protein. Among about 790,000 distinct CDR3 sequences listed, roughly 20% were seen once. These same data were also listed under a study on T cells expressing NK-cell markers.

Sequencing was carried out using PBMCs. The receptors come from a woman under 30 in good health.

In this sample, this clonotype turned up a few times. The genes are TRBV11-2 and TRBJ1-1; 7 bases line up with TRBD1. Germline-derived CDR1 and CDR2 are SGHAT and FQNNGV. This CDR3 contains 15 residues. With 5 bases clipped from V and 1 base from J, the junction kept 7 bases outside the gene matches. DNA of the CDR3: TGTGCCAGCAGCCAGGGGGGGGGGTGGAACACTGAAGCTTTCTTT. Translating gives CASSQGGGWNTEAFF.

The chain carries TRBV3-1 and TRBJ2-7; D is unclear. V shed 3 bases and J shed 0 bases, with 6 bases lying between them. Looked up from germline, CDR1 is LGHDT and CDR2 is YNNKEL (reference sequence). The CDR3 extends over 13 amino acids. This CDR3 reads CASSQTGSYEQYF. The CDR3 DNA sequence: TGTGCCAGCAGCCAGACCGGCTCCTACGAGCAGTACTTC.

This chain connects TRBV20-1 to TRBJ2-7; the D is unclear. CDR1 and CDR2 (germline): DFQATT, SNEGSKA (reference sequence). The CDR3 loop spans 15 amino acids. V was pared by 2 bases and J by 2 bases, with 16 bases between. The CDR3 spells CSARNRASATYEQYF. CDR3 nucleotides: TGCAGTGCTAGAAATCGTGCCTCTGCCACCTACGAGCAGTACTTC.

This sequence joins TRBV18 and TRBJ1-2; D is ambiguous. From germline, CDR1 is KGHSH and CDR2 LQKENI. V dropped 1 base and J dropped 11 bases, with 14 bases sitting between them. This CDR3 comprises 13 residues. The CDR3 here is CASSPLGELGYTF. CDR3 in DNA: TGTGCCAGCTCACCACTCGGAGAGCTCGGGTACACCTTC.

The rearrangement links TRBV27 to TRBJ2-1; TRBD2 matches 8 bases. CDR1 and CDR2 from the germline V gene are MNHEY and SMNVEV (reference sequence). The CDR3 covers 17 residues. V gave up 2 bases and J gave up 5 bases; unmatched junction bases: 11. CDR3 sequence reads: CASSLLTGLVGNNEQFF. CDR3 DNA: TGTGCCAGCAGTTTACTAACGGGACTAGTTGGGAACAATGAGCAGTTCTTC.

The table lists this clonotype with a few counts. The gene calls are TRBV6-1 and TRBJ1-1, with D perhaps TRBD1 (5 bases). V lost 7 bases, J lost 2 bases, and 14 bases lay in between. The CDR3 is made up of 14 amino acids. Germline values: CDR1 MNHNS, CDR2 SASEGT. DNA for the CDR3: TGTGCCAGCAAAAAGGAGGGGTACAACACTGAAGCTTTCTTT. It specifies CASKKEGYNTEAFF.

V usage is TRBV6-5 and J usage is TRBJ2-7; 8 nucleotides match TRBD2. CDR1 and CDR2 (germline): MNHEY, SVGAGI. J was trimmed by 3 bases and V by 0 bases; bases with no gene match: 7. CDR3 length: 16 residues. CDR3 protein: CASSYSTLGTSYEQYF. The CDR3 DNA reads as TGTGCCAGCAGTTACTCCACGCTCGGGACTAGCTACGAGCAGTACTTC.

This chain uses TRBV6-1 with TRBJ2-1, with a possible D match to TRBD1 (5 bases). V lost 6 bases, J lost 1 base, and 10 bases lay in between. The germline gives CDR1 MNHNS, CDR2 SASEGT. The CDR3 is 14 residues long. In DNA form, the CDR3 reads TGTGCCAGCAGAGACAGTGATTCCTACAATGAGCAGTTCTTC. Translating it yields CASRDSDSYNEQFF.

J is TRBJ2-3 and V is TRBV5-8; perhaps TRBD1 as D (5 bases). CDR1 is SGHTS and CDR2 is YDEGEE in the germline V gene. V lost 0 bases, J lost 6 bases, and 14 bases lay in between. CDR3 length: 15 amino acids. The CDR3 DNA is TGTGCCAGCAGCTTGGCGACAGCAGCGAGGGATACGCAGTATTTT. This gives the protein CASSLATAARDTQYF.

V gene TRBV12-3 or TRBV12-4 combines with J gene TRBJ1-1; tentative D call: TRBD1 (5 bases). The V end was cut by 6 bases, the J end by 2 bases, with 19 bases between. The CDR3 totals 16 residues. CDR3 amino acids: CASRPLQVGPNTEAFF. The DNA of the CDR3 is TGTGCCAGCAGGCCCCTACAGGTGGGGCCCAACACTGAAGCTTTCTTT.

The rearrangement links TRBV29-1 to TRBJ1-5; D is possibly TRBD1 (5 bases). Trimming pared 5 bases from V and 3 bases from J, leaving 11 bases between. Germline CDR1 SQVTM, CDR2 ANQGSEA. This CDR3 has 13 residues. Here the CDR3 DNA reads TGCAGCGTTTGGGAGGGGTTCAATCAGCCCCAGCATTTT. It yields the protein CSVWEGFNQPQHF.

This clonotype has ten or more counts. The J gene is TRBJ2-7, the V gene TRBV12-3 or TRBV12-4; the D gene is possibly TRBD1 (5 bases). This CDR3 has 17 amino acids. Trimming pared 6 bases from V and 0 bases from J, leaving 21 bases between. CDR3 sequence reads: CASSLRLRQQSSYEQYF. The CDR3 DNA reads as TGTGCCAGCAGCCTAAGGCTTCGACAGCAAAGCTCCTACGAGCAGTACTTC.

The rearrangement uses TRBV12-3 or TRBV12-4 and TRBJ1-6; the D is unclear. This CDR3 spans 12 amino acids. Between the trimmed V and J ends, which lost 6 bases and 15 bases, there was a span of 15 bases. In nucleotides, the CDR3 is TGTGCCAGCAGGGTGGACTCGAACGTCCTCCACTTT. This sequence encodes CASRVDSNVLHF.

This clonotype occurred a few times. The chain is built from TRBV20-1 and TRBJ2-2; D is unclear. The ends were cut back, 5 bases at V and 1 base at J, with 11 bases in the middle. CDR1 and CDR2 (germline): DFQATT, SNEGSKA (reference sequence). CDR3 length: 14 residues. Here the CDR3 reads CSAPTELNTGELFF. CDR3 sequence (DNA): TGCAGTGCTCCGACGGAATTGAACACCGGGGAGCTGTTTTTT.

The CDR3 region has the DNA TGTGCCAGCAGTTATGGCGGGGGGCTTAGCACAGATACGCAGTATTTT. It encodes CASSYGGGLSTDTQYF. The rearrangement uses TRBV27 and TRBJ2-3; 8 nucleotides align to TRBD2. Germline CDR1 reads MNHEY; CDR2 reads SMNVEV (reference sequence). Trimming at V came to 4 bases and at J to 0 bases, leaving 6 bases not matched to a gene. This CDR3 is built from 16 residues.

This chain connects TRBV10-3 to TRBJ1-1; D not certain. CDR3 length equals 15 residues. The germline CDR1 and CDR2 sequences are ENHRY and SYGVKD. Trimming stripped 0 bases from V and 1 base from J, with 9 bases between. This CDR3 reads CAISESVLRNTEAFF. The CDR3 nucleotides are TGTGCCATCAGTGAGTCCGTTTTAAGGAACACTGAAGCTTTCTTT.

In its sample, this clonotype was seen a few times. The chain recombines TRBV12-3 or TRBV12-4 with TRBJ2-5, with 10 nucleotides matching TRBD1. J gave up 4 bases and V 3 bases, and 8 bases lay outside the gene matches. The CDR3 has 16 residues. DNA for the CDR3: TGTGCCAGCAGTTTGGGACAGGGGTCCCCTTTAGAGACCCAGTACTTC. Translation gives CASSLGQGSPLETQYF.

The sample holds a few counts of this clonotype. With a much larger clone just one base away, this may be a read error. This CDR3 is CASGPGLAGGLYNEQFF. CDR3 bases: TGTGCCAGCGGCCCCGGGTTAGCGGGAGGCCTCTACAATGAGCAGTTCTTC. The chain is built from TRBV5-5 and TRBJ2-1; 10 bases align to TRBD2. Unmatched junction bases numbered 13, after V lost 7 bases and J lost 3 bases. The germline gives CDR1 SGHKS, CDR2 YYEKEE (reference sequence). The CDR3 extends over 17 amino acids. The variable domain in full, with the rest retrieved from reference TRBV5-5 and TRBJ2-1, is DAGVTQSPTHLIKTRGQQVTLRCSPISGHKSVSWYQQVLGQGPQFIFQYYEKEERGRGNFPDRFSARQFPNYSSELNVNALLLGDSALYLCASGPGLAGGLYNEQFFGPGTRLTVL.

The chain has TRBV11-2 and TRBJ2-2; a possible D gene is TRBD1 (6 bases). This CDR3 comprises 15 residues. Per the germline V gene, CDR1 is SGHAT and CDR2 is FQNNGV. Deletions cut 2 bases from V and 5 bases from J, with 12 bases between. The CDR3 protein is CASSLTTGWTGELFF. The CDR3 DNA is TGTGCCAGCAGCTTAACCACAGGGTGGACCGGGGAGCTGTTTTTT.

V gene TRBV3-1 combines with J gene TRBJ1-6, with D perhaps matching TRBD1 (5 bases). The V gene's germline CDR1 is LGHDT and CDR2 YNNKEL (reference sequence). The CDR3 is made up of 15 amino acids. Deletions cut 4 bases from V and 5 bases from J, with 12 bases between. The CDR3 region is CASSPWGGNNSPLHF. Written as DNA, the CDR3 is TGTGCCAGCAGCCCCTGGGGGGGGAATAATTCACCCCTCCACTTT.

This clonotype was found a few times. This chain joins TRBV5-1 and TRBJ2-3; D may be TRBD1 (6 bases). The germline V and J ends were trimmed by 6 bases and 2 bases, with 13 bases remaining between them. The CDR3 is 14 residues long. CDR1 and CDR2 (germline): SGHRS, YFSETQ. The CDR3 loop reads CASISGQLTDTQYF. In DNA form, the CDR3 reads TGCGCCAGCATTTCCGGACAGCTCACAGATACGCAGTATTTT. The variable domain in full, completed from reference TRBV5-1 and TRBJ2-3, reads KAGVTQTPRYLIKTRGQQVTLSCSPISGHRSVSWYQQTPGQGLQFLFEYFSETQRNKGNFPGRFSGRQFSNSRSEMNVSTLELGDSALYLCASISGQLTDTQYFGPGTRLTVL.

The chain has TRBV18 and TRBJ2-7; TRBD2 aligns across 12 bases. V shed 6 bases and J 2 bases; nucleotides not matched to a gene: 5. This CDR3 is 15 amino acids long. CDR1 is KGHSH and CDR2 is LQKENI in the germline V gene. CDR3 in DNA: TGTGCCAGCTCGTCGGGACTAGCGGGTCCCTACGAGCAGTACTTC. Amino acid sequence: CASSSGLAGPYEQYF.